This TCR beta chain was profiled in a study of T cell responses to AZD1222 COVID-19 vaccine. Findings and limits, study-wide: Donors in the cohort were predominantly white British and more often female, and clonal diversity was possibly underestimated. Baseline serostatus was positive in only a handful of AZD1222 recipients. Dominant CD4 TCR responses targeted spike regions 160-218 and 743-854.

Trimming pared 3 bases from V and 8 bases from J, leaving 13 bases between. The CDR3 is made up of 14 amino acids. Germline V gene sequence: CDR1 SGHVS, CDR2 FQNEAQ. TCRdb keeps only in-frame clones here, not all; method: immunoSEQ multiplex PCR. Of fewer than 200,000 clones listed, about 90% were seen once; the top ten hold about 0.49%. Note on this clone: What it recognizes is unknown.

This sequence joins TRBV7-8 and TRBJ1-4, with D perhaps matching TRBD1 (5 bases). This clonotype was sampled from an adult in good health. The source was peripheral blood, collected on day 0 of AZD1222 vaccination. The CDR3: CASSFSSWGEKLFF. The DNA of the CDR3 is TGTGCCAGCAGCTTTAGTAGTTGGGGCGAAAAACTGTTTTTT.